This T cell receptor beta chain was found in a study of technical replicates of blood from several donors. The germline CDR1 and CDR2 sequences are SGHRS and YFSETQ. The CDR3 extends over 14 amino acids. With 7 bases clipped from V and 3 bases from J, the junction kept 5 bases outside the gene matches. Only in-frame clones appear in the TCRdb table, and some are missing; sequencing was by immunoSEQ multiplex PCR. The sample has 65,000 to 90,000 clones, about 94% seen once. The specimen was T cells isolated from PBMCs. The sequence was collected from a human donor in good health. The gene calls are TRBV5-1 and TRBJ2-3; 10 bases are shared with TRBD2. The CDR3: CASAPGLATDTQYF. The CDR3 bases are TGCGCCAGCGCTCCGGGACTAGCGACAGATACGCAGTATTTT.